The rows below give T cell receptor beta chains drawn from one sample of a study of blood T cell repertoires in COVID-19. Using immunoSEQ multiplex PCR, the repertoire was profiled, and TCRdb retains in-frame clones only, with some absent. The data contain over 130,000 clones, approximately 80% of them singletons. The sample consisted of peripheral blood. These receptors were obtained from a woman aged 80 or over with active or convalescent COVID-19. CDR3s include the opening cysteine and the closing phenylalanine or tryptophan. Each record gives: clone size, V gene, D gene, J gene, CDR3 protein, CDR3 DNA. A D gene is named only where the DNA matches it firmly. The size field is filled for only some rows; it gives once, few, many or a size class.

>.|TRBV2|.|TRBJ1-3
CASNQQGSSSNTIYF
TGTGCCAGCAACCAACAGGGATCTAGCTCAAACACCATATATTTT
>.|TRBV6-1|.|TRBJ1-1
CASSEMRRMIAEAFF
TGTGCCAGCAGTGAGATGAGGAGGATGATCGCTGAAGCTTTCTTT
>.|TRBV27|TRBD1|TRBJ1-6
CASSADRGYNSPLHF
TGTGCCAGCAGTGCGGACAGGGGGTATAATTCACCCCTCCACTTT
>.|TRBV6-2/TRBV6-3|.|TRBJ1-5
CASSPQSPGTSSNQPQHF
TGTGCCAGCAGCCCACAAAGTCCCGGGACAAGTAGCAATCAGCCCCAGCATTTT
>.|TRBV5-4|TRBD1|TRBJ2-7
CASSSPYGTDYEQYF
TGTGCCAGCAGCTCCCCTTATGGGACAGACTACGAGCAGTACTTC
>.|TRBV7-9|.|TRBJ1-5
CASSFQGNQPQHF
TGTGCCAGCAGCTTCCAGGGAAATCAGCCCCAGCATTTT
>.|TRBV6-2/TRBV6-3|.|TRBJ1-6
CASSWGGPAPASPLHF
TGTGCCAGCAGTTGGGGAGGGCCGGCGCCGGCTTCACCCCTCCACTTT
>.|TRBV9|.|TRBJ2-3
CASSDRVGSDTQYF
TGTGCCAGCAGCGACAGGGTTGGGTCCGATACGCAGTATTTT
>once|TRBV9|TRBD2|TRBJ2-5
CASSVGASGGALETQYF
TGTGCCAGCAGCGTAGGGGCTAGCGGGGGGGCCTTAGAGACCCAGTACTTC
>once|TRBV27|TRBD1|TRBJ1-1
CASRRDRGIMNTEAFF
TGTGCCAGCAGACGGGACAGGGGAATTATGAACACTGAAGCTTTCTTT
>.|TRBV24-1|.|TRBJ1-3
CATSETRTIYSGNTIYF
TGTGCCACCAGTGAAACGAGGACTATCTACTCTGGAAACACCATATATTTT
>.|TRBV28|.|TRBJ2-7
CASSNPGLLTYEQYF
TGTGCCAGCAGTAATCCGGGACTCCTCACCTACGAGCAGTACTTC
>.|TRBV6-5|TRBD1|TRBJ1-3
CASRPQGVGNTIYF
TGTGCCAGCAGACCACAGGGGGTTGGAAACACCATATATTTT
>.|TRBV7-9|TRBD2|TRBJ2-7
CASSSGLARYEQYF
TGTGCCAGCAGCTCGGGACTAGCCCGCTACGAGCAGTACTTC
>.|TRBV7-7|.|TRBJ2-1
CASSISANEGNEQFF
TGTGCTAGCAGCATTAGCGCAAACGAAGGCAATGAGCAGTTCTTC
>once|TRBV6-1|TRBD1|TRBJ1-1
CASSEPQGAPAEAFF
TGTGCCAGCAGTGAACCGCAGGGGGCCCCGGCTGAAGCTTTCTTT
>.|TRBV5-1|TRBD1|TRBJ2-2
CASNSKTGGITGELFF
TGCGCCAGCAACTCAAAGACAGGGGGGATAACCGGGGAGCTGTTTTTT
>.|TRBV2|.|TRBJ1-5
CASSEGGGYNQPQHF
TGTGCCAGCAGTGAAGGAGGGGGTTACAATCAGCCCCAGCATTTT
>.|TRBV2|.|TRBJ2-3
CASSDPGFGGTDTQYF
TGTGCCAGCAGTGACCCAGGGTTCGGTGGCACAGATACGCAGTATTTT
>.|TRBV30|TRBD2|TRBJ2-4
CAWSVTGGATNIQYF
TGTGCCTGGAGTGTCACCGGGGGGGCCACAAACATTCAGTACTTC
>.|TRBV7-9|.|TRBJ1-2
CASSFSTVKTDGYTF
TGTGCCAGCAGCTTTTCCACAGTCAAGACGGATGGCTACACCTTC
>.|TRBV5-4|.|TRBJ1-1
CASSLVGDTEAFF
TGTGCCAGCAGCTTGGTAGGGGACACTGAAGCTTTCTTT
>.|TRBV2|.|TRBJ1-1
CASSEAREAFF
TGTGCCAGCAGTGAAGCGCGGGAAGCTTTCTTT
>.|TRBV5-1|.|TRBJ1-1
CASGPGGNTEAFF
TGCGCCAGCGGCCCGGGGGGGAACACTGAAGCTTTCTTT
>few|TRBV5-1|TRBD1|TRBJ1-6
CASRTGENSPLHF
TGCGCCAGTAGGACAGGGGAGAATTCACCCCTCCACTTT
>.|TRBV7-9|.|TRBJ1-1
CASSLVSSPEAFF
TGTGCCAGCAGCTTAGTGTCCAGTCCTGAAGCTTTCTTT
>.|TRBV5-1|TRBD1|TRBJ1-2
CASSLGTGEGYTF
TGCGCCAGCAGCTTGGGAACAGGGGAGGGCTACACCTTC
>.|TRBV9|.|TRBJ1-4
CASSVRQTTNEKLFF
TGTGCCAGCAGCGTCAGACAAACAACTAATGAAAAACTGTTTTTT
>.|TRBV5-1|TRBD2|TRBJ2-3
CASSPGGGGSTDTQYF
TGCGCCAGCAGCCCTGGTGGCGGGGGGTCCACAGATACGCAGTATTTT
>.|TRBV6-5|.|TRBJ1-3
CASIGRSSPGNTIYF
TGTGCCAGCATCGGCAGGTCAAGCCCTGGAAACACCATATATTTT
>.|TRBV24-1|.|TRBJ2-3
CATSPAGSHTQYF
TGTGCCACCAGCCCCGCGGGATCCCATACGCAGTATTTT
>.|TRBV30|.|TRBJ2-7
CAWSVRTHRAYYEQYF
TGTGCCTGGAGTGTTCGAACCCACAGGGCCTACTACGAGCAGTACTTC
>few|TRBV19|TRBD1|TRBJ1-1
CASSGDRGAFF
TGTGCCAGTAGTGGGGACAGGGGAGCTTTCTTT
>few|TRBV5-1|.|TRBJ1-3
CASSLGGLLSGNTIYF
TGCGCCAGCAGCTTGGGGGGACTCCTCTCTGGAAACACCATATATTTT
>.|TRBV28|.|TRBJ2-7
CASNNLLLSYEQYF
TGTGCCAGCAATAATCTTCTCCTCTCCTACGAGCAGTACTTC
>few|TRBV6-1|.|TRBJ1-5
CASSDRVEQPQHF
TGTGCCAGCAGTGACAGGGTTGAGCAGCCCCAGCATTTT
>.|TRBV6-4|.|TRBJ1-2
CASSDSVVEDYGYTF
TGTGCCAGCAGTGACTCGGTCGTAGAGGACTATGGCTACACCTTC
>.|TRBV6-5|.|TRBJ1-6
CASSDARSPLHF
TGTGCCAGCAGCGACGCTAGATCACCCCTCCACTTT
>once|TRBV12-3/TRBV12-4|.|TRBJ2-1
CASSPGLRNEQFF
TGTGCCAGCAGCCCCGGGTTGAGGAATGAGCAGTTCTTC
>.|TRBV6-2/TRBV6-3|.|TRBJ2-1
CASSRARSGGWGEQFF
TGTGCCAGCAGCCGAGCCCGGTCAGGGGGGTGGGGTGAGCAGTTCTTC